The 9 T cell receptor beta chains listed next were all sequenced from one sample in a study of blood T cell repertoires in COVID-19. Data came from immunoSEQ multiplex PCR; TCRdb stores just in-frame clones and leaves some out. Of about 65,000 clones in the sample, 75% to 85% are singletons; the top ten hold about 15%. The specimen sequenced was peripheral blood. The receptors shown here come from a man aged 80 or over with acute or convalescent COVID-19.

This clone was seen just once. The chain's CDR3 is CASTQTGGEDGYTF. CDR3 nucleotides: TGTGCCAGCACCCAGACAGGGGGCGAGGATGGCTACACCTTC. The rearrangement uses TRBV6-5 and TRBJ1-2; 10 bases fit TRBD1. Germline V gene lookup returns CDR1 MNHEY and CDR2 SVGAGI. CDR3 length: 14 amino acids. The junction had 8 bases not matched to a gene; V was cut back by 7 bases and J by 6 bases.

The J gene is TRBJ1-2, the V gene TRBV27; D may be TRBD1 (6 bases). Trimming cost V 6 bases and J 0 bases, with 11 bases left between them. CDR1 is MNHEY, CDR2 SMNVEV, per germline (reference sequence). The length of the CDR3 is 14 residues. CDR3 in amino acids: CASRRTAPNYGYTF. The CDR3 nucleotides read TGTGCCAGCAGACGGACAGCGCCTAACTATGGCTACACCTTC.

The chain joins TRBV18 to TRBJ2-5; 10 nucleotides agree with TRBD1. CDR3 length: 15 amino acids. The trim removed 2 bases at V and 8 bases at J, leaving 8 bases unmatched. Germline V gene data show CDR1 as KGHSH and CDR2 as LQKENI. The CDR3 DNA is TGTGCCAGCTCACCAACCGGGACAGGGGTTTATACCCAGTACTTC. It translates to CASSPTGTGVYTQYF.

This CDR3 is CASSNPYRGRGTQYF. DNA of the CDR3: TGTGCCAGTAGTAACCCCTACAGGGGGCGGGGGACGCAGTATTTT. The chain has TRBV19 and TRBJ2-3, with 9 bases aligning to TRBD1. Trimming took 4 bases from V and 9 from J; bases not matched to a gene: 11. The length of the CDR3 is 15 residues. Per germline, CDR1 LNHDA and CDR2 SQIVND (reference sequence).

The V call is TRBV18, the J call TRBJ1-1; TRBD1 might be the D (5 bases). The CDR3 spans 12 residues. The V and J ends lost 10 bases and 0 bases respectively, with 9 bases between them. Germline CDR1 KGHSH, CDR2 LQKENI. The CDR3 bases are TGTGCCACGGGACTCTTGAACACTGAAGCTTTCTTT. Amino acids: CATGLLNTEAFF. The full variable domain, completed using reference TRBV18 and TRBJ1-1, is NAGVMQNPRHLVRRRGQEARLRCSPMKGHSHVYWYRQLPEEGLKFMVYLQKENIIDESGMPKERFSAEFPKEGPSILRIQQVVRGDSAAYFCATGLLNTEAFFGQGTRLTVV.

The chain recombines TRBV5-1 with TRBJ1-2; a weak D match, TRBD1 (6 bases). Germline values: CDR1 SGHRS, CDR2 YFSETQ. V gave up 4 bases and J gave up 5 bases, with 15 bases separating them. CDR3 length: 14 residues. The CDR3 spells CASSEQGGGYGYTF. The CDR3 DNA is TGCGCCAGCAGCGAACAGGGAGGGGGATATGGCTACACCTTC.

A single count supports this clone. The J gene is TRBJ2-6, the V gene TRBV5-6, with 8 bases matching TRBD2. Germline assignment: CDR1 SGHDT and CDR2 YYEEEE. The CDR3 length is 17 residues. V was clipped by 6 bases and J by 0 bases; unmatched bases: 8. The chain's CDR3 is CASTPSGLISGANVLTF. CDR3 coding DNA: TGTGCCAGCACTCCTAGCGGGTTGATCTCTGGGGCCAACGTCCTGACTTTC.

The J gene is TRBJ2-2, the V gene TRBV6-5; TRBD1 might be the D (6 bases). Germline-derived CDR1 and CDR2 are MNHEY and SVGAGI. CDR3 size: 13 residues. The V end was cut by 5 bases, the J end by 3 bases, with 7 bases between. The CDR3 sequence: CASSQGYTGELFF. CDR3 nucleotide sequence: TGTGCCAGCAGTCAGGGGTACACCGGGGAGCTGTTTTTT.

The V gene is TRBV10-3, the J gene TRBJ1-1, with D hard to call. V dropped 0 bases and J dropped 0 bases, with 8 bases sitting between them. CDR3 length: 15 residues. CDR1 and CDR2 from the germline V gene are ENHRY and SYGVKD. The CDR3 nucleotides read TGTGCCATCAGTGAGTCCTTGAGGGTGAACACTGAAGCTTTCTTT. Its protein is CAISESLRVNTEAFF.